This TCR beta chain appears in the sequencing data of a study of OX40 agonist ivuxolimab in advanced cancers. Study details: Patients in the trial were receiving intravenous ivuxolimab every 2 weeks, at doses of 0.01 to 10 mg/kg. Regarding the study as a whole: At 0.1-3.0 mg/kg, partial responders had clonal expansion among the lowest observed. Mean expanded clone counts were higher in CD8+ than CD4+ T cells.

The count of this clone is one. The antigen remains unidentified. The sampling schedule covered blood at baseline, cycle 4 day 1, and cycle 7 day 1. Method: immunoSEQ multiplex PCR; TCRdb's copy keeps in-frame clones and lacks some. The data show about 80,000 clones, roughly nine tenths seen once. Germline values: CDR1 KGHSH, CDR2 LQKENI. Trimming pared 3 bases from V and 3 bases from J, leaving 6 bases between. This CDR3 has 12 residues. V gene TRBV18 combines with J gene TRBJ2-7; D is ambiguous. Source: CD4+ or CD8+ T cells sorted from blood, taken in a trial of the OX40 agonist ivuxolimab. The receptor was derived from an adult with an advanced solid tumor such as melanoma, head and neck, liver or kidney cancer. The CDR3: CASSPKNYEQYF. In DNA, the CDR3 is TGTGCCAGCTCACCCAAAAACTACGAGCAGTACTTC.